This T cell receptor (beta chain) was retrieved from a study of Graves' ophthalmopathy and Graves' hyperthyroidism. The CDR3 sequence is 14 residues long. With V trimmed by 1 base and J by 6 bases, 2 bases remained unmatched. Germline CDR1 SEHNR, CDR2 FQNEAQ (reference sequence). A word on this clonotype: Its antigen is not identified.

Study observations and caveats: In separating ophthalmopathy from stable hyperthyroidism, a 13-signature model achieved approximately 91% sensitivity and 75% to 84% specificity.

The study amplified TCR beta CDR3 regions using RNA transcripts. The first-round RT-PCR employed HTBI primers together with the Qiagen OneStep RT-PCR kit. A multiplex PCR was then performed as the second round. One entry per CDR3 protein, called by TCRdb with MiXCR from the multiplex PCR reads. The sample lists almost 750,000 distinct CDR3 sequences, 40% occurring once. This clonotype was sampled from an adult man with Graves' ophthalmopathy. The chain employs TRBV7-9 and TRBJ1-4, with 7 bases identical to TRBD1. Sequencing was done on a sample of peripheral blood. The CDR3 here is CASSLEGAHEKLFF. CDR3 coding DNA: TGTGCCAGCAGCTTAGAGGGGGCACATGAAAAACTGTTTTTT.